The 11 T cell receptor beta chains presented below share a single source sample, sequenced in a study of OX40 agonist ivuxolimab in advanced cancers. Sequencing used immunoSEQ multiplex PCR; TCRdb keeps in-frame clones, though not all of them. This table holds roughly 71,000 clones, around 88% found once. The starting material was CD4+ or CD8+ T cells sorted from blood, obtained in a trial of the OX40 agonist ivuxolimab. These receptors all come from an adult with an advanced solid tumor such as melanoma, head and neck, liver or kidney cancer.

This clone was counted once. The chain combines TRBV11-2 with TRBJ1-1; D not resolved. The ends were cut back, 3 bases at V and 1 base at J, with 9 bases in the middle. This CDR3 is built from 14 residues. Per the germline V gene, CDR1 is SGHAT and CDR2 is FQNNGV. The CDR3 spells CASSFRPPNTEAFF. In nucleotides, the CDR3 is TGTGCCAGCAGCTTTCGACCGCCGAACACTGAAGCTTTCTTT.

The gene calls are TRBV28 and TRBJ2-1, with TRBD2 identical over 10 bases. Germline trimming cut 6 bases from V and 7 bases from J; bases unmatched to any gene: 6. CDR1 and CDR2 from the germline V gene are MDHEN and SYDVKM. The CDR3 length is 14 residues. This CDR3 reads CASRKRGGSNEQFF. DNA of the CDR3: TGTGCCAGCAGGAAGCGGGGGGGGTCAAATGAGCAGTTCTTC.

The chain couples TRBV25-1 to TRBJ2-5; tentative D call: TRBD1 (5 bases). There are 14 residues in the CDR3. V lost 3 bases, J lost 1 base, and 9 bases lay in between. Germline V gene lookup returns CDR1 MGHDK and CDR2 SYGVNS. CDR3 DNA: TGTGCCAGCAGTGACCGGACATTCCAAGAGACCCAGTACTTC. Protein product: CASSDRTFQETQYF. Together with reference TRBV25-1 and TRBJ2-5, the CDR3 gives the full variable domain: EADIYQTPRYLVIGTGKKITLECSQTMGHDKMYWYQQDPGMELHLIHYSYGVNSTEKGDLSSESTVSRIRTEHFPLTLESARPSHTSQYLCASSDRTFQETQYFGPGTRLLVL.

V is TRBV28 and J is TRBJ1-2; a weak D match, TRBD1 (5 bases). CDR1 is MDHEN and CDR2 is SYDVKM in the germline V gene. Trimming left V 6 bases short and J 10 bases short, with 18 bases between. CDR3 length equals 13 residues. The CDR3 loop is CASRTGTPVSYTF. Written as DNA, the CDR3 is TGTGCCAGCAGAACCGGGACTCCGGTCTCCTACACCTTC.

The rearrangement joins TRBV7-9 to TRBJ2-6; TRBD2 might be the D (5 bases). Trimming took off 3 bases at V and 2 bases at J, with 8 bases between the two ends. Per the germline V gene, CDR1 is SEHNR and CDR2 is FQNEAQ (reference sequence). This CDR3 has 15 residues. The CDR3 nucleotides are TGTGCCAGCAGCTTGTCGAGGGCTGGGGCCAACGTCCTGACTTTC. Protein: CASSLSRAGANVLTF.

This rearrangement joins TRBV5-6 to TRBJ1-2; D ambiguous. The CDR3 contains 16 residues. Germline V gene lookup returns CDR1 SGHDT and CDR2 YYEEEE. V was pared by 1 base and J by 1 base, with 14 bases between. Here the CDR3 reads CASSLSADSVNYGYTF. The CDR3 nucleotides read TGTGCCAGCAGCTTGTCGGCAGACTCAGTTAACTATGGCTACACCTTC.

The table lists this clone with a few counts. The CDR3 nucleotides are TGCGCCAGCAGCCCCGACAGGTCACCCCTCCACTTT. Its protein product is CASSPDRSPLHF. The rearrangement links TRBV5-1 to TRBJ1-6, with D possibly TRBD1 on 6 matching bases. The CDR3 is 12 residues long. Germline CDR1 is SGHRS and CDR2 is YFSETQ. Trimming cost V 4 bases and J 10 bases, with 9 bases left between them.

This chain links TRBV7-2 with TRBJ1-5; D ambiguous. The CDR3 spans 12 residues. Trimming took off 5 bases at V and 7 bases at J, with 9 bases between the two ends. Germline-derived CDR1 and CDR2 are SGHTA and FQGNSA. The CDR3 DNA sequence: TGTGCCAGCAGCAGCCTGGGGCAGCCCCAGCATTTT. It specifies CASSSLGQPQHF.

The chain recombines TRBV7-9 with TRBJ1-4; D possibly corresponds to TRBD1 (6 bases). V was clipped by 3 bases and J by 6 bases, with 11 bases between them. The CDR3 runs to 14 residues. The V gene's germline CDR1 is SEHNR and CDR2 FQNEAQ (reference sequence). The CDR3 is CASSFSTGHEKLFF. The CDR3 region has the DNA TGTGCCAGCAGCTTCTCTACAGGGCATGAAAAACTGTTTTTT.

V is TRBV5-1 and J is TRBJ1-1, with 8 bases identical to TRBD1. CDR1 SGHRS and CDR2 YFSETQ come from the germline V gene. V shed 4 bases and J 5 bases; nucleotides not matched to a gene: 7. This CDR3 contains 14 residues. In nucleotides, the CDR3 is TGCGCCAGCAGCCCCGGACAGGGTACGACTGAAGCTTTCTTT. Translation gives CASSPGQGTTEAFF.

The chain recombines TRBV7-9 with TRBJ2-3, with 10 bases aligning to TRBD2. Trimming cost V 6 bases and J 2 bases; bases outside gene matches: 2. Germline CDR1 and CDR2: SEHNR and FQNEAQ (reference sequence). The CDR3 loop spans 14 amino acids. This CDR3 is CASRTSGYTDTQYF. Written as DNA, the CDR3 is TGTGCCAGCAGGACTAGCGGGTACACAGATACGCAGTATTTT.